These 29 T cell receptor beta chains were sequenced from one sample in a study of cytomegalovirus exposure and HLA in healthy donors. PCR primers comprised 60 Vbeta and 13 Jbeta primers. Only in-frame clones appear in the TCRdb table, and some are missing; sequencing was by immunoSEQ multiplex PCR. This table holds under 200,000 clones, roughly 80% found once. Specimen: PBMCs. The source is a man in his late teens or twenties in good health and CMV-seronegative.

V usage is TRBV27 and J usage is TRBJ2-7; TRBD2 matches 8 bases. The trim removed 7 bases at V and 0 bases at J, leaving 5 bases unmatched. The germline V gene has CDR1 MNHEY and CDR2 SMNVEV (reference sequence). The CDR3 contains 14 residues. The CDR3 DNA reads TGTGCCAGCATGGGCGGGGGGAGCTCCTACGAGCAGTACTTC. Protein: CASMGGGSSYEQYF.

The chain's CDR3 is CASSLRVSGANVLTF. As DNA, the CDR3 is TGTGCCAGCAGCTTAAGAGTCTCTGGGGCCAACGTCCTGACTTTC. The rearrangement links TRBV7-8 to TRBJ2-6; D is uncertain. The germline CDR1 and CDR2 sequences are SGHVS and FQNEAQ. V was shortened by 2 bases and J by 0 bases, with 5 bases between the two germline ends. The CDR3 runs 15 residues.

The V gene is TRBV6-6, the J gene TRBJ2-7; possibly TRBD2 for D (6 bases). Germline V gene data show CDR1 as MNHNY and CDR2 as SVGAGI (reference sequence). The CDR3 is 14 residues long. With 5 bases removed from V and 2 bases from J, the gap between germline ends came to 13 bases. The CDR3 loop is CASSPLGGTYEQYF. CDR3 nucleotides: TGTGCCAGCAGTCCCCTGGGGGGTACCTACGAGCAGTACTTC.

The rearrangement joins TRBV29-1 to TRBJ2-7; a possible D gene is TRBD1 (5 bases). The germline V gene has CDR1 SQVTM and CDR2 ANQGSEA. The CDR3 runs to 12 residues. With 6 bases removed from V and 3 bases from J, the gap between germline ends came to 12 bases. Written as DNA, the CDR3 is TGCAGCGTACTTTCAGGGTTCTACGAGCAGTACTTC. Residues: CSVLSGFYEQYF.

This rearrangement joins TRBV6-5 to TRBJ1-1; TRBD1 matches 11 bases. The germline gives CDR1 MNHEY, CDR2 SVGAGI. The CDR3 is 15 residues long. With 5 bases clipped from V and 4 bases from J, the junction kept 6 bases outside the gene matches. The CDR3 DNA sequence: TGTGCCAGCAGTATTCGGACAGGGGGCTTCACTGAAGCTTTCTTT. This translates into CASSIRTGGFTEAFF.

The V gene is TRBV6-6, the J gene TRBJ2-2, with 12 bases lining up with TRBD1. The V segment lost 6 bases and the J segment 3 bases; nucleotides outside the gene matches: 5. Germline assignment: CDR1 MNHNY and CDR2 SVGAGI (reference sequence). The CDR3 is made up of 16 amino acids. The DNA for the CDR3 is TGTGCCAGCAGCCTCCGGGACAGGGGGCACACCGGGGAGCTGTTTTTT. Protein: CASSLRDRGHTGELFF.

The V and J genes are TRBV9 and TRBJ2-3; 7 bases match TRBD1. The CDR3 consists of 14 residues. The germline CDR1 and CDR2 sequences are SGDLS and YYNGEE. The V gene end was trimmed by 3 bases and the J gene end by 0 bases; junction bases not matched to a gene: 1. The CDR3 coding sequence is TGTGCCAGCAGCGCACAGGGGAGCACAGATACGCAGTATTTT. The encoded protein is CASSAQGSTDTQYF.

The gene calls are TRBV18 and TRBJ2-1, with 9 bases that match TRBD1. Unmatched junction bases numbered 9, after V lost 2 bases and J lost 7 bases. The V gene's germline CDR1 is KGHSH and CDR2 LQKENI. The CDR3 has 16 residues. CDR3 residues: CASSPSRGTGMNEQFF. The CDR3 DNA follows: TGTGCCAGCTCACCAAGTCGTGGGACAGGGATGAATGAGCAGTTCTTC. The full variable domain, with the rest looked up from reference TRBV18 and TRBJ2-1, is NAGVMQNPRHLVRRRGQEARLRCSPMKGHSHVYWYRQLPEEGLKFMVYLQKENIIDESGMPKERFSAEFPKEGPSILRIQQVVRGDSAAYFCASSPSRGTGMNEQFFGPGTRLTVL.

The chain combines TRBV7-9 with TRBJ2-1, with TRBD1 identical over 11 bases. V dropped 5 bases and J dropped 7; count of bases not matched to a gene: 4. CDR1 and CDR2 (germline): SEHNR, FQNEAQ (reference sequence). The CDR3 is 14 amino acids. In DNA, the CDR3 is TGTGCCAGCAGCATGGACAGGGGGCAAAATGAGCAGTTCTTC. This encodes CASSMDRGQNEQFF.

In this sample, this clone turned up once. V gene TRBV28 combines with J gene TRBJ1-3; 7 bases map to TRBD1. V was pared by 5 bases and J by 3 bases, with 7 bases of the junction left unmatched. CDR1 MDHEN and CDR2 SYDVKM come from the germline V gene. There are 15 residues in the CDR3. CDR3 sequence: CASSRQGQGGNTIYF. DNA of the CDR3: TGTGCCAGCAGTCGACAGGGCCAAGGTGGAAACACCATATATTTT.

This sequence joins TRBV5-4 and TRBJ2-1; a possible D gene is TRBD2 (8 bases). V was pared by 0 bases and J by 8 bases, with 18 bases between. The germline V gene encodes CDR1 SGHNT and CDR2 YYREEE (reference sequence). The CDR3 length is 16 residues. The DNA for the CDR3 is TGTGCCAGCAGCTTGGAAGGACTAGCCAGGGGGGATGAGCAGTTCTTC. It is translated as CASSLEGLARGDEQFF.

J is TRBJ2-1 and V is TRBV19, with 7 bases matching TRBD1. Germline values: CDR1 LNHDA, CDR2 SQIVND (reference sequence). The CDR3 runs to 13 residues. Trimming cost V 7 bases and J 6 bases; bases outside gene matches: 6. The CDR3 DNA reads TGTGCCAGTACGACGACAGGGATCAATGAGCAGTTCTTC. This translates into CASTTTGINEQFF.

The V call is TRBV6-6, the J call TRBJ2-1; no clear D. Germline V gives CDR1 MNHNY, CDR2 SVGAGI (reference sequence). Between the trimmed V and J ends, which lost 2 bases and 7 bases, there was a span of 9 bases. CDR3 length: 13 amino acids. CDR3: CASSYVARNEQFF. The CDR3 DNA reads TGTGCCAGCAGTTACGTGGCTAGAAATGAGCAGTTCTTC.

V and J are TRBV6-4 and TRBJ2-5; 9 nucleotides agree with TRBD2. The CDR3 spans 16 residues. After removal of 0 bases from V and 11 bases from J, the junction contained 13 bases not matched to a gene. The germline V gene encodes CDR1 MRHNA and CDR2 SNTAGT. The CDR3 sequence: CASSDSDSGRRIEQYF. The CDR3 DNA follows: TGTGCCAGCAGTGACTCAGACAGCGGGAGGAGGATTGAGCAGTACTTC.

The rearrangement uses TRBV28 and TRBJ2-3, with 9 nucleotides matching TRBD1. This CDR3 has 17 residues. Germline V gene data show CDR1 as MDHEN and CDR2 as SYDVKM. The ends lost 6 bases at V and 2 bases at J; junction bases unmatched: 12. CDR3 sequence: CASSLPLGTGFTDTQYF. Here the CDR3 DNA reads TGTGCCAGCAGCCTGCCCCTCGGGACAGGGTTCACAGATACGCAGTATTTT.

J is TRBJ2-1 and V is TRBV27, with D unclear. Trimming shortened V by 3 bases and J by 0 bases, and 9 bases separated the two germline ends. Germline V CDR1 and CDR2: MNHEY, SMNVEV (reference sequence). The CDR3 has 15 residues. This CDR3 reads CASSFNYLSYNEQFF. The CDR3 nucleotides read TGTGCCAGCAGTTTTAACTATCTCTCCTACAATGAGCAGTTCTTC.

The chain combines TRBV7-3 with TRBJ2-3; D may be TRBD1 (6 bases). This CDR3 is 14 amino acids long. V lost 0 bases and J 4 bases, leaving 8 bases between the germline ends. CDR1 is SGHTA and CDR2 is FQGTGA in the germline V gene. The CDR3 loop reads CASSLTGAADTQYF. As DNA, the CDR3 is TGTGCCAGCAGCTTAACGGGGGCGGCAGATACGCAGTATTTT. Variable domain in full (rest from reference TRBV7-3 and TRBJ2-3): GAGVSQTPSNKVTEKGKYVELRCDPISGHTALYWYRQSLGQGPEFLIYFQGTGAADDSGLPNDRFFAVRPEGSVSTLKIQRTERGDSAVYLCASSLTGAADTQYFGPGTRLTVL.

J is TRBJ2-7 and V is TRBV11-3; 10 bases match TRBD1. After removal of 5 bases from V and 2 bases from J, the junction contained 9 bases not matched to a gene. The CDR3 has 16 residues. Looked up from germline, CDR1 is SGHNT and CDR2 is YENEEA. The CDR3 region has the DNA TGTGCCAGCAGCCAGAACGAGACAGGGGGCCCCTACGAGCAGTACTTC. The encoded protein is CASSQNETGGPYEQYF. Based on the CDR3 plus reference TRBV11-3 and TRBJ2-7, the full variable domain is EAGVVQSPRYKIIEKKQPVAFWCNPISGHNTLYWYLQNLGQGPELLIRYENEEAVDDSQLPKDRFSAERLKGVDSTLKIQPAELGDSAVYLCASSQNETGGPYEQYFGPGTRLTVT.

V gene TRBV28 combines with J gene TRBJ1-5; TRBD1 agrees at 7 bases. In germline, CDR1 is MDHEN, CDR2 SYDVKM. This CDR3 has 15 residues. Trimming removed 7 bases from V and 4 bases from J; junction bases left unmatched: 10. For the CDR3, the DNA is TGTGCCAGCATGCAAGGTAGGGGGCGGAATCAGCCCCAGCATTTT. Amino acids: CASMQGRGRNQPQHF.

V usage is TRBV28 and J usage is TRBJ2-1; 9 nucleotides line up with TRBD2. CDR3 length: 17 residues. From germline, CDR1 is MDHEN and CDR2 SYDVKM. Germline trimming cut 8 bases from V and 0 bases from J; bases unmatched to any gene: 11. CDR3 coding DNA: TGTGCCAGCCCGAAGTCTAGCGGGGTTAGCTCCTACAATGAGCAGTTCTTC. The encoded protein is CASPKSSGVSSYNEQFF.

The V call is TRBV6-4, the J call TRBJ2-7; 10 bases line up with TRBD2. The germline gives CDR1 MRHNA, CDR2 SNTAGT. The J segment lost 7 bases and the V segment lost 5 bases, leaving 8 bases of the junction unmatched. This CDR3 is built from 14 residues. CDR3 residues: CASSPSGRAKEQYF. The CDR3 nucleotides read TGTGCCAGCAGTCCAAGCGGGAGGGCGAAGGAGCAGTACTTC.

This chain links TRBV4-1 with TRBJ2-7; D may be TRBD1 (5 bases). Germline loops: CDR1 MGHRA, CDR2 YSYEKL. V lost 0 bases and J lost 2, with 11 bases in between. The CDR3 length is 15 residues. CDR3 amino acids: CASSQDSGLPYEQYF. CDR3 coding DNA: TGCGCCAGCAGCCAAGATTCAGGGCTCCCCTACGAGCAGTACTTC.

This clone was recorded only once. The V gene is TRBV27, the J gene TRBJ1-1; D not certain. Germline V gene data show CDR1 as MNHEY and CDR2 as SMNVEV (reference sequence). The CDR3 contains 13 residues. Trimming stripped 5 bases from V and 6 bases from J, with 13 bases between. CDR3 in amino acids: CASSPGEGSEAFF. The DNA for the CDR3 is TGTGCCAGCAGTCCGGGCGAGGGATCTGAAGCTTTCTTT.

This chain uses TRBV5-4 with TRBJ2-2; the D is unclear. In germline, CDR1 is SGHNT, CDR2 YYREEE (reference sequence). The CDR3 totals 16 residues. The V and J ends lost 4 bases and 1 base respectively, with 14 bases between them. CDR3 amino acids: CASSHAPAENTGELFF. The CDR3 nucleotides are TGTGCCAGCAGCCACGCGCCCGCGGAGAACACCGGGGAGCTGTTTTTT.

The chain employs TRBV6-6 and TRBJ2-1; the match to TRBD1 covers 7 bases. The germline gives CDR1 MNHNY, CDR2 SVGAGI (reference sequence). CDR3 length equals 14 residues. With V trimmed by 4 bases and J by 9 bases, 9 bases remained unmatched. CDR3 amino acids: CASSFPDRAGEQFF. DNA for the CDR3: TGTGCCAGCAGTTTCCCCGACAGGGCGGGTGAGCAGTTCTTC.

V usage is TRBV7-9 and J usage is TRBJ2-1, with D perhaps TRBD2 (6 bases). V was trimmed by 8 bases and J by 5 bases, leaving 19 bases between them. The CDR3 sequence is 15 residues long. The germline gives CDR1 SEHNR, CDR2 FQNEAQ (reference sequence). CDR3 sequence (DNA): TGTGCCAGCGAGGAGGGGTTTAGATTGAACAATGAGCAGTTCTTC. Translation gives CASEEGFRLNNEQFF.

CDR3 DNA: TGTGCCAGCAGCGAGGGGGGGGACGTAGCCTACGAGCAGTACTTC. Residues: CASSEGGDVAYEQYF. V gene TRBV28 combines with J gene TRBJ2-7; D is possibly TRBD2 (7 bases). The CDR3 loop spans 15 amino acids. Germline V gene lookup returns CDR1 MDHEN and CDR2 SYDVKM. V lost 6 bases to trimming and J lost 2 bases, with 17 bases between them. Combining the CDR3 with reference TRBV28 and TRBJ2-7 gives the whole variable domain DVKVTQSSRYLVKRTGEKVFLECVQDMDHENMFWYRQDPGLGLRLIYFSYDVKMKEKGDIPEGYSVSREKKERFSLILESASTNQTSMYLCASSEGGDVAYEQYFGPGTRLTVT.

This clone occurred once. J is TRBJ2-2 and V is TRBV9; 10 bases match TRBD2. With V trimmed by 1 base and J by 6 bases, 3 bases remained unmatched. Germline values: CDR1 SGDLS, CDR2 YYNGEE. This CDR3 comprises 15 residues. This CDR3 is CASSVKAGGAGELFF. The CDR3 DNA is TGTGCCAGCAGCGTAAAAGCGGGAGGGGCCGGGGAGCTGTTTTTT.

As DNA, the CDR3 is TGTGCCAGCAGTCCCCCGACAGGGGCGATAGACAATGAGCAGTTCTTC. It translates to CASSPPTGAIDNEQFF. The chain has TRBV28 and TRBJ2-1; 8 positions agree with TRBD1. The CDR3 extends over 16 amino acids. The germline gives CDR1 MDHEN, CDR2 SYDVKM. J was trimmed by 5 bases and V by 5 bases; bases with no gene match: 11.